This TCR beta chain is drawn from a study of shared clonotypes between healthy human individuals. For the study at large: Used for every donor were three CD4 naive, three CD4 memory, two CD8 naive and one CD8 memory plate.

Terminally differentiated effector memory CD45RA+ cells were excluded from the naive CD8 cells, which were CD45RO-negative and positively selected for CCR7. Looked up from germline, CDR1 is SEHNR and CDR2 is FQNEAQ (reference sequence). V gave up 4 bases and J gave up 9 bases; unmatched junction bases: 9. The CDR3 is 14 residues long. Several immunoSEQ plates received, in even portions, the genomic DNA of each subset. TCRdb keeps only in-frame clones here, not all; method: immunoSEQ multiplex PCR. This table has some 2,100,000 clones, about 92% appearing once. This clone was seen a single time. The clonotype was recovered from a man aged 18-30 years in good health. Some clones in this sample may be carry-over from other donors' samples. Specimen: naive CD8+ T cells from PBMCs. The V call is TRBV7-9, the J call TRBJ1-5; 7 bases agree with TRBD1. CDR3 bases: TGTGCCAGCAGCTCAACAGGGGCCTTCGGGCCCCAGCATTTT. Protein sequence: CASSSTGAFGPQHF. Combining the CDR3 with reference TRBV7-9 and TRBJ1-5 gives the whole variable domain DTGVSQNPRHKITKRGQNVTFRCDPISEHNRLYWYRQTLGQGPEFLTYFQNEAQLEKSRLLSDRFSAERPKGSFSTLEIQRTEQGDSAMYLCASSSTGAFGPQHFGDGTRLSIL.